This entry describes one T cell receptor beta chain. A much larger clone is a single base away; this may be a read error. This entry is derived from a study of regulatory T cells in long-lasting Graves disease. Stated time point: newly diagnosed GD, antithyroid drugs for less than 3 months. Researchers made the TCR library from RNA that was extracted from PBMCs. In building TCR beta libraries, iRepertoire HTBI primers were used together with Arm-PCR of CDR3 regions. TCRdb re-derived calls from the multiplex PCR reads in MiXCR, one entry per CDR3 protein. The sample consists of approximately 470,000 distinct CDR3 sequences, about 16% of them appearing once. Per the germline V gene, CDR1 is GTSNPN and CDR2 is SVGIG (reference sequence). The CDR3 is made up of 13 amino acids. In addition, the sample was reused for a study of T cells in Graves' hyperthyroidism and ophthalmopathy. From that second work: Newly diagnosed patients aged 18 to 65 had hyperthyroidism of under 2 months' duration.

The input for sequencing was peripheral blood mononuclear cells (PBMCs), taken at new diagnosis, from a patient treated with antithyroid drugs. The TCR comes from a man in his forties with Graves disease. The rearrangement links TRBV30 to TRBJ2-7; D is perhaps TRBD2 (6 bases). The CDR3: CVGGWFGSSEQYF. The CDR3 nucleotides read TGTGTCGGGGGTTGGTTCGGGTCCTCCGAGCAGTACTTC.